The text below deals with one TCR beta chain. Its antigen is still unknown. The entry originates in a study of T cells in localized non-small cell lung cancer. Overall study findings and caveats: Researchers found a median roughly 50 of the top 100 tumor clones in adjacent lung. Adjacent uninvolved lung tissue had the highest T cell clonality, exceeding tumor. Heterogeneity remains possible, as sequencing covered one tumor region only. Greater T cell density in blood accompanied longer overall survival.

Sequencing was performed with immunoSEQ multiplex PCR; in TCRdb, only in-frame clones are kept and a portion is missing. The sample consists of tens of thousands of clones, around 91% of them appearing once. V lost 8 bases, J lost 5 bases, and 16 bases lay in between. CDR3 length equals 14 residues. Germline CDR1 and CDR2: LNHDA and SQIVND (reference sequence). Sequencing used peripheral blood, obtained before any cancer treatment. The sequence came from a woman aged 35-75 years with stage I lung adenocarcinoma. The chain joins TRBV19 to TRBJ1-5; D unclear. DNA for the CDR3: TGTGCCAGTTGGGTAGGAGGTTTTGATCAGCCCCAGCATTTT. Protein sequence: CASWVGGFDQPQHF.